This T cell receptor beta chain derives from a study of T cell clones after liver transplantation. Overall study: Three of eight recipients were HCV-positive; others had non-autoimmune, non-viral indications. Study results and caveats: Small, mixed patient groups and varying post-transplant times limit these conclusions.

As concerns this clone: The target antigen is unknown.

Repertoires were generated with immunoSEQ multiplex PCR, while TCRdb's copy carries only in-frame clones and drops some. The table records around 77,000 clones, 80% of them present only once. The CDR3 runs to 14 residues. V was cut by 1 base and J by 5 bases, with 12 bases left in between. Germline loops: CDR1 SGHRS, CDR2 YFSETQ. The chain couples TRBV5-1 to TRBJ2-5; D is unresolved. The sample here was CD4+ T cells from blood, taken 12 months after liver transplant. The receptor was derived from a human patient who received a liver transplant. Some T cells may possibly be graft donor cells. The CDR3 DNA is TGCGCCAGCAGCTTGCTTGCCGTTATGGAGACCCAGTACTTC. It yields the protein CASSLLAVMETQYF.